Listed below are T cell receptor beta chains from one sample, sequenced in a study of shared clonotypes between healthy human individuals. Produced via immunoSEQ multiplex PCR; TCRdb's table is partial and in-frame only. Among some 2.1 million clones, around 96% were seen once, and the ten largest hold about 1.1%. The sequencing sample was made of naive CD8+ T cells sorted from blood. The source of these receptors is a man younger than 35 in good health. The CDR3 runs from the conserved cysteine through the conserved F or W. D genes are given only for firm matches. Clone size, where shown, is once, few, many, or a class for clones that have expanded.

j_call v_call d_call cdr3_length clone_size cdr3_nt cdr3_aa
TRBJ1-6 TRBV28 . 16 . TGTGCCAGCAGTTTACCCCAGAGCTCCTATAATTCACCCCTCCACTTT CASSLPQSSYNSPLHF
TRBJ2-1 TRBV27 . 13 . TGTGCCAGCAGTTTATCGACAGTAACCGAGCAGTTCTTC CASSLSTVTEQFF
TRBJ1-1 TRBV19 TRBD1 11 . TGTGCCAGTAGGGTGGAGGGACAGTTCCTCTTT CASRVEGQFLF
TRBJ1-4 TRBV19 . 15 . TGTGCCAGTGCCATCGCAGGAGGGCAGAGGGAAAAACTGTTTTTT CASAIAGGQREKLFF
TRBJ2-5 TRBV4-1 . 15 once TGCGCCAGCAGCCTGAGCGACCCTGGGCGGCAGACCCAGTACTTC CASSLSDPGRQTQYF
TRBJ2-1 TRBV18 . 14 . TGTGCCAGCTCACCATTCTCCTCCTACAATGAGCAGTTCTTC CASSPFSSYNEQFF
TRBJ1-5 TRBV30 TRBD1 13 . TGTGCCTCCAGGACAGGCCTAAATCAGCCCCAGCATTTT CASRTGLNQPQHF
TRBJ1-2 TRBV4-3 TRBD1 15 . TGCGCCAGCAGCCAAGACAAACAGGGGATTTCTGGCTACACCTTC CASSQDKQGISGYTF
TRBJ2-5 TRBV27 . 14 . TGTGCCAGCAGTTTAGGAGGGCACCAAGAGACCCAGTACTTC CASSLGGHQETQYF
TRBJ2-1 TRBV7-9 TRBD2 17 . TGTGCCAGCAGCCCCCGCCGGGCGGGAGTATTGGGCAATGAGCAGTTCTTC CASSPRRAGVLGNEQFF
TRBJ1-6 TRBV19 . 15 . TGTGCCAGTACCCCGGAGACGTGGGGAGGGTCACCCCTCCACTTT CASTPETWGGSPLHF
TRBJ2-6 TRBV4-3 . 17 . TGCGCCAGCAGCCAGTATGGGGTAGTGGCTGGGGCCAACGTCCTGACTTTC CASSQYGVVAGANVLTF
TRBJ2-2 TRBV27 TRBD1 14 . TGTGCCAGCAGCTTGGGACAGGGCTCCGGGGAGCTGTTTTTT CASSLGQGSGELFF
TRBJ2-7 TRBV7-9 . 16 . TGTGCCAGCAGCTTAGCCCCAGGGAGGAGTGACTACGAGCAGTACTTC CASSLAPGRSDYEQYF
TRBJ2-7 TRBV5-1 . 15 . TGCGCCAGCAGCTTGGCCGACGGGGGCTCCTACGAGCAGTACTTC CASSLADGGSYEQYF
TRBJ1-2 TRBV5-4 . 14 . TGTGCCAGCAGCTTGGATCACGTCGACTATGGCTACACCTTC CASSLDHVDYGYTF
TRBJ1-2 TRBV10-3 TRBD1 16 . TGTGCCATCAGTGAGTCAGTGGGACAGGGGTACTATGGCTACACCTTC CAISESVGQGYYGYTF
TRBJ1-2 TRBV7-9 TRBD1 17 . TGTGCCAGCAGCTTAGGAGGACAGGGGGCAATAGCAAGTGGCTACACCTTC CASSLGGQGAIASGYTF
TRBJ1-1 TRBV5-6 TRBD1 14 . TGTGCCAGCAGCTTGACAGGGGCGAACACTGAAGCTTTCTTT CASSLTGANTEAFF
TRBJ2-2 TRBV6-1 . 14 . TGTGCCAGCAGTGGACAGGTCAACACCGGGGAGCTGTTTTTT CASSGQVNTGELFF
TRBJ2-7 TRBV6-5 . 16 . TGTGCCAGCAGTTACTCTACGGGACACGCTTCCTACGAGCAGTACTTC CASSYSTGHASYEQYF
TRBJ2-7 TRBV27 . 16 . TGTGCCAGCAGTTTACGGGCCGGGGCTTCCCCCTACGAGCAGTACTTC CASSLRAGASPYEQYF
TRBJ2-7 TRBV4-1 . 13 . TGCGCCAGCAGCCCAGGCCCTACCTACGAGCAGTACTTC CASSPGPTYEQYF
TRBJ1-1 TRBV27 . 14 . TGTGCCAGCAGCCCCCAAGGGGCGGACACTGAAGCTTTCTTT CASSPQGADTEAFF
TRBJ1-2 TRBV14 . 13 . TGTGCCAGCAGCCAAGGGGTCGTTTCGGGCTACACCTTC CASSQGVVSGYTF
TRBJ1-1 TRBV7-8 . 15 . TGTGCCAGCAGCCCACACGTTCAGGGTACGACTGAAGCTTTCTTT CASSPHVQGTTEAFF
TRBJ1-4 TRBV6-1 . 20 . TGTGCCAGCAGTGAAGGGGTTGTGGTGACGGGAGGGGCCACTAATGAAAAACTGTTTTTT CASSEGVVVTGGATNEKLFF
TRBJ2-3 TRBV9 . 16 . TGTGCCAGCAGCGTAGTCTCAGGGGCGAGCACAGATACGCAGTATTTT CASSVVSGASTDTQYF
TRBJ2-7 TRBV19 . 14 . TGTGCCAGTAGTTCTCCAGCGCACAGCTACGAGCAGTACTTC CASSSPAHSYEQYF
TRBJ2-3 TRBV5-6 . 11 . TGTGCCAGCAGCATAACGAATACGCAGTATTTT CASSITNTQYF
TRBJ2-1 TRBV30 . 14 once TGTGCCTGGAGTGCCCGACAGGGACTCAATGAGCAGTTCTTC CAWSARQGLNEQFF
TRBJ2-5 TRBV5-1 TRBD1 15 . TGCGCCAGCAGCTCAACCCCGGACAGGGGAGAGACCCAGTACTTC CASSSTPDRGETQYF
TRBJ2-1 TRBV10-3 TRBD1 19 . TGTGCCACAAGTACGATGGGACAGCCGATTCTTAGCTCCTACAATGAGCAGTTCTTC CATSTMGQPILSSYNEQFF
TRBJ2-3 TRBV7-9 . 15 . TGTGCCAGCAGCTCCCAGCGGATAAGCACAGATACGCAGTATTTT CASSSQRISTDTQYF
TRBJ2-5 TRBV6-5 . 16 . TGTGCCAGCAGTTACGCAGGAGAGGGAAAGCAAGAGACCCAGTACTTC CASSYAGEGKQETQYF